This is a list of T cell receptor beta chains from one sample in a study of T cell responses to AZD1222 COVID-19 vaccine. Data came from immunoSEQ multiplex PCR; TCRdb stores just in-frame clones and leaves some out. The sample records over 200,000 clones, around 94% being singletons. Sequences were derived from peripheral blood, sampled 28 days after the second dose of the MenACWY control vaccine. These receptors all stem from an adult who received the MenACWY meningococcal vaccine as a control. Each CDR3 is given with its conserved first and last residue. A D gene is named only where the DNA matches it firmly. Clone size appears in some rows only: once, few, many, or a class for an expanded clone.

j_gene: TRBJ2-7
v_gene: TRBV6-2/TRBV6-3
d_gene: -
abundance: -
CDR3nt: TGTGCCAGCAGTAAAGGGGACTCCTACGAGCAGTACTTC
CDR3aa: CASSKGDSYEQYF

j_gene: TRBJ1-2
v_gene: TRBV28
d_gene: -
abundance: -
CDR3nt: TGTGCCAGCAGGGAAATAGGCTATGGCTACACCTTC
CDR3aa: CASREIGYGYTF

j_gene: TRBJ1-5
v_gene: TRBV19
d_gene: -
abundance: -
CDR3nt: TGTGCCAGTAACCTACCGGGCCTTGATAGCAATCAGCCCCAGCATTTT
CDR3aa: CASNLPGLDSNQPQHF

j_gene: TRBJ2-2
v_gene: TRBV19
d_gene: -
abundance: -
CDR3nt: TGTGCCAGTAGTCCTCCGGGGGCGGTCACCGGGGAGCTGTTTTTT
CDR3aa: CASSPPGAVTGELFF

j_gene: TRBJ2-3
v_gene: TRBV27
d_gene: TRBD1
abundance: -
CDR3nt: TGTGCCAGCAGTTTTGCAGGGGGCGGTCCAGATACGCAGTATTTT
CDR3aa: CASSFAGGGPDTQYF

j_gene: TRBJ2-1
v_gene: TRBV19
d_gene: -
abundance: -
CDR3nt: TGTGCCAGTAGAGACCCCGGGACTTCGGCCCATGAGCAGTTCTTC
CDR3aa: CASRDPGTSAHEQFF

j_gene: TRBJ1-4
v_gene: TRBV4-2
d_gene: -
abundance: -
CDR3nt: TGTGCCAGCAGCCAAGAGAGCGGGGCGGGTGAAAAACTGTTTTTT
CDR3aa: CASSQESGAGEKLFF

j_gene: TRBJ2-7
v_gene: TRBV5-6
d_gene: -
abundance: -
CDR3nt: TGTGCCAGCAGCTGGGGGGAAGCAGCCGAGCAGTACTTC
CDR3aa: CASSWGEAAEQYF

j_gene: TRBJ2-3
v_gene: TRBV5-1
d_gene: -
abundance: -
CDR3nt: TGCGCCAGCAGCTTGGCCAAAAACACAGATACGCAGTATTTT
CDR3aa: CASSLAKNTDTQYF

j_gene: TRBJ1-1
v_gene: TRBV6-6
d_gene: -
abundance: -
CDR3nt: TGTGCCAGCAGTTACATGGGCGGCGAAGCTTTCTTT
CDR3aa: CASSYMGGEAFF

j_gene: TRBJ2-2
v_gene: TRBV13
d_gene: TRBD2
abundance: -
CDR3nt: TGTGCCAGCAGCACAACCGGGACTAATCACACCGGGGAGCTGTTTTTT
CDR3aa: CASSTTGTNHTGELFF

j_gene: TRBJ2-7
v_gene: TRBV5-6
d_gene: -
abundance: -
CDR3nt: TGTGCCAGCAGCTTGTTGCAGACGTCTTCCTACGAGCAGTACTTC
CDR3aa: CASSLLQTSSYEQYF

j_gene: TRBJ1-4
v_gene: TRBV4-1
d_gene: -
abundance: -
CDR3nt: TGCGCCAGCAGCCAAGTAGGTGGGGGTGAAAAACTGTTTTTT
CDR3aa: CASSQVGGGEKLFF

j_gene: TRBJ1-4
v_gene: TRBV28
d_gene: -
abundance: once
CDR3nt: TGTGCCAGCAGCCCACAGGGCTATGAAAAACTGTTTTTT
CDR3aa: CASSPQGYEKLFF

j_gene: TRBJ1-1
v_gene: TRBV10-2
d_gene: -
abundance: -
CDR3nt: TGCGCCAGCAGAGAGCTGGGTGTGGGCACTGAAGCTTTCTTT
CDR3aa: CASRELGVGTEAFF

j_gene: TRBJ2-1
v_gene: TRBV7-2
d_gene: -
abundance: -
CDR3nt: TGTGCCAGCAGCCCAGACGTGGCCTACAATGAGCAGTTCTTC
CDR3aa: CASSPDVAYNEQFF

j_gene: TRBJ1-5
v_gene: TRBV27
d_gene: -
abundance: -
CDR3nt: TGTGCCAGCAGTTTAGCCTGGACCGGGAATCAGCCCCAGCATTTT
CDR3aa: CASSLAWTGNQPQHF

j_gene: TRBJ1-2
v_gene: TRBV28
d_gene: TRBD1
abundance: few
CDR3nt: TGTGCCAGCAGCTCGACAGGGTTCTATGGCTACACCTTC
CDR3aa: CASSSTGFYGYTF

j_gene: TRBJ1-2
v_gene: TRBV6-5
d_gene: -
abundance: -
CDR3nt: TGTGCCAGCAGTTACCCCCCCGGAGTTAACTATGGCTACACCTTC
CDR3aa: CASSYPPGVNYGYTF

j_gene: TRBJ2-7
v_gene: TRBV19
d_gene: -
abundance: -
CDR3nt: TGTGCCAGTAGTACCCCCGCAGACTACGGAGACGGGAGCTCCTACGAGCAGTACTTC
CDR3aa: CASSTPADYGDGSSYEQYF

j_gene: TRBJ2-2
v_gene: TRBV5-1
d_gene: -
abundance: -
CDR3nt: TGCGCCAGCAAAGGTGGGACCGATATCTTCGTCGGCCCCGGGGAGCTGTTTTTT
CDR3aa: CASKGGTDIFVGPGELFF

j_gene: TRBJ1-2
v_gene: TRBV7-2
d_gene: -
abundance: -
CDR3nt: TGTGCCAGCAGCTCGGACACAAACTATGGCTACACCTTC
CDR3aa: CASSSDTNYGYTF

j_gene: TRBJ1-1
v_gene: TRBV29-1
d_gene: -
abundance: -
CDR3nt: TGCAGCGTTGAACAGGGAGGGACAGCTTTCTTT
CDR3aa: CSVEQGGTAFF

j_gene: TRBJ2-1
v_gene: TRBV7-9
d_gene: TRBD2
abundance: -
CDR3nt: TGTGCCAGCAGCTTAGGGGCGGGGGGAACCTACAATGAGCAGTTCTTC
CDR3aa: CASSLGAGGTYNEQFF

j_gene: TRBJ2-7
v_gene: TRBV6-6
d_gene: -
abundance: -
CDR3nt: TGTGCCAGCAGGTCTGCGGGACAATCCTACGAGCAGTACTTC
CDR3aa: CASRSAGQSYEQYF

j_gene: TRBJ1-4
v_gene: TRBV6-5
d_gene: -
abundance: -
CDR3nt: TGTGCCAGCAGTCCACCCCGGGACGCAGGGGAAAAACTGTTTTTT
CDR3aa: CASSPPRDAGEKLFF

j_gene: TRBJ1-4
v_gene: TRBV9
d_gene: TRBD1
abundance: -
CDR3nt: TGTGCCAGCAGCCCCAGACAGGGCGTGGAAAAACTGTTTTTT
CDR3aa: CASSPRQGVEKLFF

j_gene: TRBJ2-3
v_gene: TRBV7-3
d_gene: -
abundance: -
CDR3nt: TGTGCCAGCAGCTTACTCGCCAGCGCAGATACGCAGTATTTT
CDR3aa: CASSLLASADTQYF

j_gene: TRBJ1-5
v_gene: TRBV3-1/TRBV3-2
d_gene: -
abundance: once
CDR3nt: TGTGCCAGCAGCCAACAGGGTCAGCCCCAGCATTTT
CDR3aa: CASSQQGQPQHF

j_gene: TRBJ2-2
v_gene: TRBV28
d_gene: TRBD2
abundance: -
CDR3nt: TGTGCCAGCAGTCTAACCACTAGCGGGAGTGGACCGGGCGGGGAGCTGTTTTTT
CDR3aa: CASSLTTSGSGPGGELFF

j_gene: TRBJ2-7
v_gene: TRBV5-4
d_gene: TRBD2
abundance: -
CDR3nt: TGTGCCAGCAGCTCGACTAGCGGGGGCTACGAGCAGTACTTC
CDR3aa: CASSSTSGGYEQYF

j_gene: TRBJ2-2
v_gene: TRBV12-3/TRBV12-4
d_gene: -
abundance: few
CDR3nt: TGTGCCAGCGGGTTAAGGGCTCCCGGGGAGCTGTTTTTT
CDR3aa: CASGLRAPGELFF

j_gene: TRBJ1-5
v_gene: TRBV19
d_gene: -
abundance: -
CDR3nt: TGTGCCAGTAGTATTTCGGGCAGTAGCAATCAGCCCCAGCATTTT
CDR3aa: CASSISGSSNQPQHF

j_gene: TRBJ2-7
v_gene: TRBV30
d_gene: -
abundance: -
CDR3nt: TGTGCCTGGAGTGTATCTCGGGTTATGTCCCGCGGGGAGCAGTACTTC
CDR3aa: CAWSVSRVMSRGEQYF

j_gene: TRBJ2-4
v_gene: TRBV2
d_gene: TRBD1
abundance: -
CDR3nt: TGTGCCAGCAGTGACGGGACAGGGGGTTTCCGGAACATTCAGTACTTC
CDR3aa: CASSDGTGGFRNIQYF

j_gene: TRBJ2-1
v_gene: TRBV9
d_gene: TRBD2
abundance: -
CDR3nt: TGTGCCAGCAGCGGACTTGCTAGCGGGATATCTTACTACAATGAGCAGTTCTTC
CDR3aa: CASSGLASGISYYNEQFF

j_gene: TRBJ2-3
v_gene: TRBV27
d_gene: TRBD2
abundance: -
CDR3nt: TGTGCCAGCAGTTTTTCCCCCTCGACTAGCGGGAGTGGAACAGATACGCAGTATTTT
CDR3aa: CASSFSPSTSGSGTDTQYF

j_gene: TRBJ1-1
v_gene: TRBV7-3
d_gene: -
abundance: -
CDR3nt: TGTGCCAGCAGCTTATCTTGGGATTCGGAAGCTTTCTTT
CDR3aa: CASSLSWDSEAFF

j_gene: TRBJ2-1
v_gene: TRBV11-3
d_gene: -
abundance: -
CDR3nt: TGTGCCAGCAGCTTAAATGGAGTTGAGCAGTTCTTC
CDR3aa: CASSLNGVEQFF

j_gene: TRBJ1-1
v_gene: TRBV29-1
d_gene: -
abundance: -
CDR3nt: TGCAGCGTTGAAATCGACACTGAAGCTTTCTTT
CDR3aa: CSVEIDTEAFF

j_gene: TRBJ2-3
v_gene: TRBV7-2
d_gene: TRBD2
abundance: -
CDR3nt: TGTGCCAGCAGTCTAAGAAGGCGGGGGGCCCCAGATACGCAGTATTTT
CDR3aa: CASSLRRRGAPDTQYF

j_gene: TRBJ1-6
v_gene: TRBV7-2
d_gene: -
abundance: -
CDR3nt: TGTGCCAGCAGCCACCCCGTGAGGTCTTCACCCCTCCACTTT
CDR3aa: CASSHPVRSSPLHF

j_gene: TRBJ2-1
v_gene: TRBV21-1
d_gene: -
abundance: -
CDR3nt: TGTGCCAGCAGCTATTCCCAGGGGGGGAGCTCCTACAATGAGCAGTTCTTC
CDR3aa: CASSYSQGGSSYNEQFF

j_gene: TRBJ2-5
v_gene: TRBV28
d_gene: TRBD2
abundance: -
CDR3nt: TGTGCCAGCAGTCCCCTCCCTCTAGCGGGAGGAGTAATAGAGACCCAGTACTTC
CDR3aa: CASSPLPLAGGVIETQYF

j_gene: TRBJ2-5
v_gene: TRBV9
d_gene: TRBD1
abundance: -
CDR3nt: TGTGCCAGCAGCGTAGGACAGGGGAGGGAGACCCAGTACTTC
CDR3aa: CASSVGQGRETQYF

j_gene: TRBJ2-2
v_gene: TRBV30
d_gene: TRBD1
abundance: -
CDR3nt: TGTGCCTGGACACAGGAGACAGGGAAATTCGGCACCGGGGAGCTGTTTTTT
CDR3aa: CAWTQETGKFGTGELFF

j_gene: TRBJ2-5
v_gene: TRBV27
d_gene: TRBD2
abundance: -
CDR3nt: TGTGCCAGCAGCCACATAGCGGGAGCTGTAGAGACCCAGTACTTC
CDR3aa: CASSHIAGAVETQYF

j_gene: TRBJ1-5
v_gene: TRBV24-1
d_gene: -
abundance: -
CDR3nt: TGTGCCACCAGTGATTCCAATCAGCCCCAGCATTTT
CDR3aa: CATSDSNQPQHF